This TCR beta chain was identified during a study of graft-versus-host responses after intestinal transplantation. Study summary: Recipients had multivisceral, liver-intestinal, or isolated intestinal transplants. Every transplant recipient was induced with anti-thymocyte globulin, then maintained on tacrolimus and steroids for roughly 3 years. Study-wide results and limits: Early after transplant, HvG clones declined as circulating GvH clones peaked.

The repertoire was sequenced with immunoSEQ multiplex PCR; TCRdb's copy has only in-frame clones and lacks some. This sample has around 97,000 clones, with 75% to 95% found just once. With V trimmed by 4 bases and J by 5 bases, 9 bases remained unmatched. This CDR3 is built from 16 residues. Notes on this clone: Its antigen remains unknown.

Source: unstimulated CD4+ T cells sorted from spleen or lymph node cells, taken before transplant. The chain carries TRBV23-1 and TRBJ1-4; 8 bases align to TRBD1. TRBV23-1 is reported as an ORF; its role is uncertain. This TCR derives from a human donor who was the organ donor for an intestinal transplant. CDR3 region: CASSPGGAEGNEKLFF. The CDR3, as DNA: TGCGCCAGCAGTCCAGGGGGCGCTGAGGGCAATGAAAAACTGTTTTTT.